One and the same sample provided the 24 T cell receptor beta chains below, sequenced in a study of human T cells and chemical hapten exposure. Time point meaning: patch test 1, 2 weeks after DPC sensitization. The treatment: therapeutic diphenylcyclopropenone sensitization with weekly scalp DPC. TCRdb fed the RACE reads into MiXCR, producing one record per CDR3 protein. This table holds 300,000 to 400,000 distinct CDR3 sequences, approximately 6.3% found once. The sample here was whole blood, taken in connection with sensitization to the hapten diphenylcyclopropenone (DPC). The receptors here all came from a woman aged 18-29 years with alopecia areata. Some clones in this sample may be carry-over from other donors' samples.

This clonotype was counted at least ten times. The rearrangement joins TRBV4-2 to TRBJ1-1; D is uncertain. CDR1 and CDR2 (germline): LGHNA, YNFKEQ. The CDR3 is 13 amino acids. The ends were cut back, 3 bases at V and 0 bases at J, with 5 bases in the middle. DNA of the CDR3: TGTGCCAGCAGCCAGGGTATGAACACTGAAGCTTTCTTT. It yields the protein CASSQGMNTEAFF.

The chain carries TRBV20-1 and TRBJ2-1, with a possible D match to TRBD1 (6 bases). There are 14 residues in the CDR3. Germline-derived CDR1 and CDR2 are DFQATT and SNEGSKA (reference sequence). Trimming shortened V by 5 bases and J by 6 bases, and 17 bases separated the two germline ends. CDR3 sequence reads: CSALDRVTGNEQFF. Written as DNA, the CDR3 is TGCAGTGCTCTGGACAGAGTAACGGGCAATGAGCAGTTCTTC.

V usage is TRBV6-6 and J usage is TRBJ1-5; TRBD1 matches 9 bases. J was trimmed by 7 bases and V by 3 bases; bases with no gene match: 7. CDR1 is MNHNY and CDR2 is SVGAGI in the germline V gene (reference sequence). The CDR3 covers 15 residues. In DNA form, the CDR3 reads TGTGCCAGCAGTTATCCAGACAGGGGGGAACAGCCCCAGCATTTT. Its protein product is CASSYPDRGEQPQHF.

The rearrangement links TRBV28 to TRBJ1-3; no clear D. V lost 3 bases, J lost 8 bases, and 11 bases lay in between. Germline CDR1 is MDHEN and CDR2 is SYDVKM. The CDR3 extends over 13 amino acids. The CDR3 nucleotides are TGTGCCAGCAGTTTTCCCAGGACCGACACCATATATTTT. It specifies CASSFPRTDTIYF.

A few counts support this clonotype. The chain combines TRBV6-2 or TRBV6-3 with TRBJ1-5, with TRBD1 matching over 10 bases. The germline gives CDR1 MNHEY, CDR2 SVGEGT. The J segment lost 6 bases and the V segment lost 6 bases, leaving 8 bases of the junction unmatched. The CDR3 sequence is 15 residues long. CDR3 in DNA: TGTGCCAGCAGCCCCGGGACAGGGGAGACTCAGCCCCAGCATTTT. This encodes CASSPGTGETQPQHF.

In its sample, this clonotype was seen a few times. This chain connects TRBV4-2 to TRBJ2-3; no firm D call. The CDR3 loop spans 12 amino acids. CDR1 is LGHNA, CDR2 YNFKEQ, per germline. V was pared by 9 bases and J by 2 bases, with 9 bases between. CDR3 loop: CARSVNTDTQYF. The DNA for the CDR3 is TGTGCCAGATCGGTGAACACAGATACGCAGTATTTT.

The table lists this clonotype with many counts. The CDR3 sequence: CASSQPGQGPPGANVLTF. In nucleotides, the CDR3 is TGCGCCAGCAGCCAACCGGGACAGGGGCCCCCTGGGGCCAACGTCCTGACTTTC. J is TRBJ2-6 and V is TRBV4-1, with 10 bases that match TRBD1. Germline trimming cut 2 bases from V and 2 bases from J; bases unmatched to any gene: 6. The CDR3 is made up of 18 amino acids. From germline, CDR1 is MGHRA and CDR2 YSYEKL.

The V and J genes are TRBV7-2 and TRBJ2-1; no clear D gene. The CDR3 totals 12 residues. Trimming left V 4 bases short and J 5 bases short, with 6 bases between. Germline-derived CDR1 and CDR2 are SGHTA and FQGNSA. In DNA form, the CDR3 reads TGTGCCAGCAGCTCCTGGCACAATGAGCAGTTCTTC. Translating gives CASSSWHNEQFF.

The chain is built from TRBV20-1 and TRBJ1-1; the match to TRBD1 covers 10 bases. From germline, CDR1 is DFQATT and CDR2 SNEGSKA (reference sequence). The trim removed 6 bases at V and 11 bases at J, leaving 15 bases unmatched. The CDR3 consists of 14 residues. For the CDR3, the DNA is TGCAGTGCCCAACCGGCGGACAGGGGGAGCGTGGCTTTCTTT. This translates into CSAQPADRGSVAFF.

The chain carries TRBV6-2 or TRBV6-3 and TRBJ1-1, with D perhaps matching TRBD1 (5 bases). From germline, CDR1 is MNHEY and CDR2 SVGEGT. The V and J ends lost 5 bases and 3 bases respectively, with 13 bases between them. This CDR3 is 14 amino acids long. CDR3 sequence reads: CASSPLWGDTEAFF. The CDR3 DNA reads as TGTGCCAGCAGTCCTCTGTGGGGGGACACTGAAGCTTTCTTT.

The chain is built from TRBV29-1 and TRBJ1-2; D unresolved. Looked up from germline, CDR1 is SQVTM and CDR2 is ANQGSEA. Trimming took 4 bases from V and 7 from J, leaving 10 bases between them. There are 11 residues in the CDR3. The CDR3 is CSVGGVSGYTF. For the CDR3, the DNA is TGCAGCGTTGGCGGGGTTTCTGGCTACACCTTC. The full variable domain, rest sourced from reference TRBV29-1 and TRBJ1-2, is SAVISQKPSRDICQRGTSLTIQCQVDSQVTMMFWYRQQPGQSLTLIATANQGSEATYESGFVIDKFPISRPNLTFSTLTVSNMSPEDSSIYLCSVGGVSGYTFGSGTRLTVV.

The rearrangement uses TRBV2 and TRBJ1-1; no clear D. Germline V gene data show CDR1 as SNHLY and CDR2 as FYNNEI. CDR3 length equals 14 residues. Trimming stripped 7 bases from V and 2 bases from J, with 14 bases between. Written as DNA, the CDR3 is TGTGCCAGCACCCCCGTGGGCAGAAACACTGAAGCTTTCTTT. This sequence encodes CASTPVGRNTEAFF.

This clonotype was observed a few times. V and J are TRBV7-9 and TRBJ1-2, with 10 nucleotides matching TRBD1. CDR1 and CDR2 (germline): SEHNR, FQNEAQ (reference sequence). With V trimmed by 0 bases and J by 4 bases, 11 bases remained unmatched. The CDR3 consists of 18 residues. CDR3 protein: CASSLALIPGQGSYGYTF. In DNA form, the CDR3 reads TGTGCCAGCAGCTTAGCTCTCATCCCGGGACAGGGGAGCTATGGCTACACCTTC.

The chain employs TRBV29-1 and TRBJ2-2, with 9 bases fitting TRBD1. V dropped 3 bases and J dropped 6; count of bases not matched to a gene: 5. Germline CDR1 and CDR2: SQVTM and ANQGSEA. The CDR3 sequence is 14 residues long. CDR3 in DNA: TGCAGCGTTGAGAGGGACAGGGTACCCGGGGAGCTGTTTTTT. Protein product: CSVERDRVPGELFF.

With respect to this clonotype: Relative to the germline gene, one junction end is altered; a read error may explain this. The CDR3 DNA reads TGTGCCAGCAAAGCCACGGGGGCGGGACGAAACTACAAGCAGTACTTC. It specifies CASKATGAGRNYKQYF. This chain joins TRBV27 and TRBJ2-7; D possibly matches TRBD1 or TRBD2 (6 bases each). There are 16 residues in the CDR3. The germline gives CDR1 MNHEY, CDR2 SMNVEV (reference sequence).

The chain couples TRBV3-1 to TRBJ1-1; maybe TRBD1 (6 bases). The germline V and J ends were trimmed by 0 bases and 7 bases, with 12 bases remaining between them. The CDR3 contains 14 residues. Germline CDR1 reads LGHDT; CDR2 reads YNNKEL (reference sequence). CDR3 protein: CASSQEGGGDEAFF. CDR3 DNA sequence: TGTGCCAGCAGCCAAGAAGGAGGGGGTGATGAAGCTTTCTTT. Full variable domain (outside the CDR3, taken from reference TRBV3-1 and TRBJ1-1): DTAVSQTPKYLVTQMGNDKSIKCEQNLGHDTMYWYKQDSKKFLKIMFSYNNKELIINETVPNRFSPKSPDKAHLNLHINSLELGDSAVYFCASSQEGGGDEAFFGQGTRLTVV.

This clonotype occurred many times. V is TRBV18 and J is TRBJ1-1; perhaps TRBD1 as D (5 bases). V lost 3 bases, J lost 5 bases, and 22 bases lay in between. CDR1 and CDR2 from the germline V gene are KGHSH and LQKENI. The length of the CDR3 is 17 residues. The CDR3 protein is CASSPYWGRDVGTEAFF. The CDR3 DNA reads TGTGCCAGCTCACCCTACTGGGGCAGGGATGTGGGGACTGAAGCTTTCTTT.

Regarding this clonotype: Mismatch with germline at one junction end may stem from a read error. The rearrangement links TRBV5-4 to TRBJ2-1; 11 positions agree with TRBD2. CDR3 length equals 16 residues. The germline V gene encodes CDR1 SGHNT and CDR2 YYREEE (reference sequence). The CDR3 DNA follows: TGTACCAGCAGCCCCTCCCGTAGCGGGGGGGCGAATGAGCAGTTCTTC. This encodes CTSSPSRSGGANEQFF.

There are a few counts of this clonotype. The rearrangement uses TRBV20-1 and TRBJ1-1; maybe TRBD1 (6 bases). The V and J ends lost 1 base and 5 bases respectively, with 8 bases between them. Germline V CDR1 and CDR2: DFQATT, SNEGSKA (reference sequence). The CDR3 extends over 12 amino acids. The CDR3 loop reads CSARAGATEAFF. CDR3 bases: TGCAGTGCTAGAGCGGGGGCGACTGAAGCTTTCTTT.

The chain links TRBV6-6 to TRBJ1-5; TRBD1 matches 8 bases. Trimming cost V 2 bases and J 4 bases; bases outside gene matches: 7. Germline assignment: CDR1 MNHNY and CDR2 SVGAGI (reference sequence). The CDR3 loop spans 16 amino acids. For the CDR3, the DNA is TGTGCCAGCAGTTACCGGACAGGGCCTACGAATCAGCCCCAGCATTTT. This encodes CASSYRTGPTNQPQHF.

V and J are TRBV20-1 and TRBJ1-5; TRBD1 might be the D (5 bases). Germline V gene sequence: CDR1 DFQATT, CDR2 SNEGSKA (reference sequence). V lost 2 bases, J lost 6 bases, and 17 bases lay in between. The CDR3 has 15 amino acids. The DNA for the CDR3 is TGCAGTGCTAGATCCGGCGGGGGTGCCGGTCAGCCCCAGCATTTT. Protein product: CSARSGGGAGQPQHF.

This clonotype turned up a few times. CDR3 sequence reads: CASSRDPDVELFF. Written as DNA, the CDR3 is TGTGCCAGCAGCCGCGACCCAGACGTCGAGCTGTTTTTT. This chain links TRBV12-3 or TRBV12-4 with TRBJ2-2; D is unresolved. This CDR3 is 13 amino acids long. V was pared by 6 bases and J by 11 bases, with 16 bases between.

The chain has TRBV6-6 and TRBJ2-7, with TRBD1 matching over 9 bases. The CDR3 is 15 residues long. Germline CDR1 MNHNY, CDR2 SVGAGI (reference sequence). With 6 bases clipped from V and 0 bases from J, the junction kept 6 bases outside the gene matches. CDR3 loop: CASSRTGVSSYEQYF. In nucleotides, the CDR3 is TGTGCCAGCAGCAGGACAGGGGTGAGCTCCTACGAGCAGTACTTC.

The sample holds many counts of this clonotype. This sequence joins TRBV9 and TRBJ1-6; unclear D gene. V gave up 0 bases and J gave up 7 bases, with 11 bases separating them. There are 15 residues in the CDR3. CDR1 and CDR2 (germline): SGDLS, YYNGEE. For the CDR3, the DNA is TGTGCCAGCAGCGTAGAGGGAGGTTTGAATTCACCCCTCCACTTT. Protein: CASSVEGGLNSPLHF.